The 22 T cell receptor beta chains below were found in one sample sequenced in a study of blood T cells in healthy people across ages. The second PCR ran about 6 to 12 cycles with a sample-barcoded 5' primer and J-beta primers. A single record per CDR3 protein comes from TCRdb applying MiXCR to the 5' RACE reads. The sample includes about 670,000 distinct CDR3 sequences, roughly half seen only once; the top ten take 13%. Input material: blood. Every receptor here comes from a woman of 80 years or more in good health.

V is TRBV12-3 or TRBV12-4 and J is TRBJ2-5; D might be TRBD1 (6 bases). CDR3 size: 13 residues. V dropped 2 bases and J dropped 3 bases, with 7 bases sitting between them. This CDR3 reads CASSLQGKETQYF. The CDR3 region has the DNA TGTGCCAGCAGTTTACAGGGGAAAGAGACCCAGTACTTC.

The DNA for the CDR3 is TGTGCCAGCAGCTTGTTGAATAGCGCCAACAATGAGCAGTTCTTC. Protein sequence: CASSLLNSANNEQFF. The rearrangement uses TRBV7-9 and TRBJ2-1, with a tentative D call TRBD2 (5 bases). The CDR3 extends over 15 amino acids. CDR1 and CDR2 from the germline V gene are SEHNR and FQNEAQ (reference sequence). Trimming cost V 3 bases and J 5 bases, with 14 bases left between them.

Notes on this clonotype: A read error may be the cause here, since a much bigger clone is one base away. The chain carries TRBV20-1 and TRBJ1-2, with D tentatively TRBD1 (5 bases). CDR3 length: 14 residues. Germline values: CDR1 DFQATT, CDR2 SNEGSKA (reference sequence). CDR3 bases: TGCAGTGCTGATCCGGGGGGGTCTAACTATGACTACACCTTC. Its protein product is CSADPGGSNYDYTF.

This clonotype was counted a few times. The chain recombines TRBV5-1 with TRBJ2-1; D unclear. Germline V lookup: CDR1 SGHRS, CDR2 YFSETQ. The CDR3 has 14 amino acids. Trimming removed 0 bases at V and 1 base at J, with 5 bases between. CDR3 coding DNA: TGCGCCAGCAGCTTGGGGTGGTCCTACAATGAGCAGTTCTTC. Amino acids: CASSLGWSYNEQFF.

The chain combines TRBV29-1 with TRBJ1-1; 8 nucleotides align to TRBD1. V gave up 6 bases and J gave up 3 bases; unmatched junction bases: 6. The CDR3 totals 13 residues. Looked up from germline, CDR1 is SQVTM and CDR2 is ANQGSEA. CDR3 sequence: CSVDNRGYTEAFF. DNA of the CDR3: TGCAGCGTCGACAACAGGGGGTACACTGAAGCTTTCTTT.

This chain connects TRBV9 to TRBJ2-1, with D possibly being TRBD2 (5 bases). V dropped 1 base and J dropped 11 bases, with 16 bases sitting between them. The CDR3 is 14 amino acids. Germline CDR1 is SGDLS and CDR2 is YYNGEE. The CDR3 here is CASSVTTDSPQQFF. The CDR3, as DNA: TGTGCCAGCAGCGTAACTACGGACTCCCCCCAGCAGTTCTTC.

This chain uses TRBV2 with TRBJ1-4; D is uncertain. Trimming shortened V by 2 bases and J by 7 bases, and 11 bases separated the two germline ends. This CDR3 is built from 14 residues. Germline V lookup: CDR1 SNHLY, CDR2 FYNNEI. The CDR3 region has the DNA TGTGCCAGCAGTGAACTTCGTAGCGGTGAAAAACTGTTTTTT. It is translated as CASSELRSGEKLFF.

The chain carries TRBV6-2 or TRBV6-3 and TRBJ2-4; D may correspond to TRBD1 or TRBD2 (5 bases each). V lost 7 bases and J 4 bases, leaving 17 bases between the germline ends. Germline CDR1 and CDR2: MNHEY and SVGEGT. The CDR3 consists of 15 residues. CDR3 sequence reads: CASISNRDVKNIQYF. In DNA, the CDR3 is TGTGCCAGCATATCCAACCGGGACGTTAAAAACATTCAGTACTTC.

This clonotype was observed at least ten times. This may be a read error: a much more frequent sequence differs by one nucleotide. The chain links TRBV5-6 to TRBJ2-5, with D maybe TRBD2 (6 bases). This CDR3 has 13 amino acids. Trimming cost V 3 bases and J 5 bases, with 11 bases left between them. Looked up from germline, CDR1 is SGHDT and CDR2 is YYEEEE. For the CDR3, the DNA is TGTGCCAGCAGCTGGAGGGGTGAGGAGACCCAGTACTTC. It translates to CASSWRGEETQYF.

This clonotype was found a few times. The V and J genes are TRBV20-1 and TRBJ2-5; 11 nucleotides align to TRBD2. The CDR3 is made up of 17 amino acids. V lost 6 bases, J lost 11 bases, and 23 bases stayed unmatched. The germline CDR1 and CDR2 sequences are DFQATT and SNEGSKA (reference sequence). The chain's CDR3 is CSALSLTGTSGYNEQYF. The CDR3 DNA reads TGCAGTGCCCTTTCCCTAACCGGGACTAGCGGCTACAATGAGCAGTACTTC.

Concerning this clonotype: A much larger clone differs by one base, so this may be a read error. V and J are TRBV6-2 or TRBV6-3 and TRBJ2-7; 9 nucleotides match TRBD2. This CDR3 contains 16 residues. Germline values: CDR1 MNHEY, CDR2 SVGEGT. The CDR3 DNA reads as TGTGCCGGCAGTTCCCGCGGGGGGGTTTTCTCCTACGAGCAGTACTTC. Translation: CAGSSRGGVFSYEQYF.

For this clonotype: A much bigger clone sits one base away, suggesting this may be a read error. This sequence joins TRBV7-2 and TRBJ2-1; D is unclear. CDR3 length: 14 residues. In germline, CDR1 is SGHTA, CDR2 FQGNSA. CDR3 amino acids: CANSLYGGYNEQFF. Here the CDR3 DNA reads TGTGCCAACAGCTTATACGGCGGTTACAATGAGCAGTTCTTC.

This clonotype was counted only a few times. V gene TRBV12-3 or TRBV12-4 combines with J gene TRBJ1-2, with D perhaps matching TRBD1 (6 bases). The germline V and J ends were trimmed by 6 bases and 3 bases, with 14 bases remaining between them. The CDR3 contains 14 residues. The CDR3 DNA follows: TGTGCCAGCAGAGGAGTGGCAGGGGACTATGGCTACACCTTC. The encoded protein is CASRGVAGDYGYTF.

The chain combines TRBV11-2 with TRBJ1-4; D is uncertain. Germline assignment: CDR1 SGHAT and CDR2 FQNNGV. V was shortened by 5 bases and J by 13 bases, with 20 bases between the two germline ends. CDR3 length: 14 residues. The CDR3 nucleotides are TGTGCCAGCAGCCTTATTGCGTTCGAGGGTGGACTGTTTTTT. Translation: CASSLIAFEGGLFF.

This chain connects TRBV27 to TRBJ2-7, with D possibly TRBD1 on 6 matching bases. The germline gives CDR1 MNHEY, CDR2 SMNVEV (reference sequence). V lost 6 bases and J lost 7, with 22 bases in between. The CDR3 loop spans 15 amino acids. The CDR3 region is CASSPGRGGFGEQYF. The CDR3 nucleotides read TGTGCCAGCAGCCCGGGACGAGGGGGATTCGGGGAGCAGTACTTC.

The sample holds many counts of this clonotype. Here the CDR3 reads CSAGLAGFLAKNIQYF. CDR3 in DNA: TGCAGTGCGGGACTAGCGGGATTCCTAGCCAAAAACATTCAGTACTTC. The rearrangement joins TRBV20-1 to TRBJ2-4; 13 bases are shared with TRBD2. The V gene's germline CDR1 is DFQATT and CDR2 SNEGSKA (reference sequence). With 6 bases clipped from V and 0 bases from J, the junction kept 5 bases outside the gene matches. The CDR3 runs to 16 residues.

At least ten counts were recorded for this clonotype. The chain joins TRBV12-3 or TRBV12-4 to TRBJ1-6, with D hard to call. The CDR3 length is 12 residues. Trimming removed 3 bases at V and 9 bases at J, with 6 bases between. The CDR3 region is CASSFEVSPLHF. The CDR3 DNA is TGTGCCAGCAGTTTTGAGGTTTCACCCCTCCACTTT.

J is TRBJ1-1 and V is TRBV4-1, with a weak D call TRBD1 (5 bases). Per germline, CDR1 MGHRA and CDR2 YSYEKL. This CDR3 has 18 amino acids. V was trimmed by 1 base and J by 4 bases, leaving 22 bases between them. For the CDR3, the DNA is TGCGCCAGCAGCCAAGTCACAAAGATCCGGGACCGAGGCACTGAAGCTTTCTTT. Protein product: CASSQVTKIRDRGTEAFF.

Concerning this clonotype: The junction differs from germline at one of its ends, possibly a read error. V usage is TRBV6-6 and J usage is TRBJ2-1; the D gene is possibly TRBD2 (6 bases). The CDR3 spans 14 residues. Germline-derived CDR1 and CDR2 are MNHNY and SVGAGI (reference sequence). CDR3 in amino acids: CTSSNGLTHNEQFF. Here the CDR3 DNA reads TGTACCAGCAGTAATGGACTAACGCACAACGAGCAGTTCTTC.

The chain is built from TRBV15 and TRBJ1-1, with a tentative D call TRBD1 (6 bases). The length of the CDR3 is 15 residues. V was trimmed by 3 bases and J by 3 bases, leaving 14 bases between them. CDR1 LNHNV and CDR2 YYDKDF come from the germline V gene (reference sequence). The CDR3 bases are TGTGCCACCAGCAGGTGGACGACAGGCTACACTGAAGCTTTCTTT. It translates to CATSRWTTGYTEAFF.

A few counts support this clonotype. The rearrangement uses TRBV20-1 and TRBJ2-3, with D unresolved. The germline CDR1 and CDR2 sequences are DFQATT and SNEGSKA (reference sequence). There are 13 residues in the CDR3. V shed 7 bases and J shed 1 base, with 12 bases lying between them. Here the CDR3 DNA reads TGCAGTGTTACGGTTGGAGGCACAGATACGCAGTATTTT. It translates to CSVTVGGTDTQYF.

The rearrangement uses TRBV9 and TRBJ2-3; D gene unclear. The ends were cut back, 3 bases at V and 0 bases at J, with 11 bases in the middle. This CDR3 comprises 15 residues. Germline CDR1 and CDR2: SGDLS and YYNGEE. CDR3 coding DNA: TGTGCCAGCAGCGCCATGGTGGGGAGCACAGATACGCAGTATTTT. It yields the protein CASSAMVGSTDTQYF.